The entry below gives a single TCR beta chain sequence along with its context. J lost 1 base, V lost 4 bases, and 9 bases had no gene match. Germline CDR1 and CDR2: SGHRS and YFSETQ. The CDR3 contains 17 residues. The sample belongs to a study of blood T cell repertoires in COVID-19. At the level of the study: Acute-phase and convalescent COVID-19 samples originated in the United States, Italy and Spain. The cDNA or gDNA used as material had been derived from T cells, B-cell-depleted T cells, or PBMCs.

In the authors' methods: Amplification of reference gene primers provided the estimated nucleated cell counts. The data were produced by immunoSEQ multiplex PCR, yet TCRdb's version contains in-frame clones alone and is incomplete. That table is the source of V, J and clone size, and D and trimming were worked out from the DNA. This repertoire shows about 240,000 clones, about 86% found once; its top ten account for approximately 10%. The sample was peripheral blood. The receptor was derived from a woman older than 75 with acute or convalescent COVID-19. The genes are TRBV5-1 and TRBJ1-4; 8 nucleotides match TRBD1. CDR3 coding DNA: TGCGCCAGCAGCCCGATCTCTGGACAGGGAACTAATGAAAAACTGTTTTTT. Encoded protein: CASSPISGQGTNEKLFF.